Listed below are T cell receptor beta chains from one sample, sequenced in a study of response to subunit inactivated influenza vaccine. One entry per CDR3 protein, called by TCRdb with MiXCR from the RT-PCR reads. The sample contains about 700,000 distinct CDR3 sequences, approximately 14% of which appear only once. The sequencing here drew on PBMCs from blood, taken roughly 2 weeks before vaccination. The receptors were sampled from a man aged 50-60 years who received an inactivated influenza vaccine. Both conserved end residues are part of each CDR3. The order of the fields is V gene, clone size, D gene, J gene, CDR3 DNA, CDR3 protein. A D gene is named only where the DNA matches it firmly. A clone size is listed for some rows: how often the clone was seen (once, few, many), or a class if it is expanded.

v_gene: TRBV2
abundance: NA
d_gene: NA
j_gene: TRBJ1-6
CDR3nt: TGTGCCAGCACAGTGGGCAGTAATAATTCACCCCTCCACTTT
CDR3aa: CASTVGSNNSPLHF

v_gene: TRBV12-3/TRBV12-4
abundance: many
d_gene: NA
j_gene: TRBJ2-7
CDR3nt: TGTGCCAGCAGTTTACAGACCTACGAGCAGTACTTC
CDR3aa: CASSLQTYEQYF

v_gene: TRBV20-1
abundance: NA
d_gene: NA
j_gene: TRBJ2-7
CDR3nt: TGCAGTGCTAGAGACCCCCAGGGGGGAAAGTTCTACTACGAGCAGTACTTC
CDR3aa: CSARDPQGGKFYYEQYF

v_gene: TRBV3-1
abundance: NA
d_gene: TRBD1
j_gene: TRBJ1-1
CDR3nt: TGTGCCAGCAGCAGATACTTTACAGGGGGGAACACTGAAGCTTTCTTT
CDR3aa: CASSRYFTGGNTEAFF

v_gene: TRBV4-3
abundance: NA
d_gene: NA
j_gene: TRBJ2-1
CDR3nt: TGCGCCAGCAGCCAAGATAGGAGCGGCACCTACAATGAGCAGTTCTTC
CDR3aa: CASSQDRSGTYNEQFF

v_gene: TRBV6-2/TRBV6-3
abundance: few
d_gene: TRBD2
j_gene: TRBJ2-5
CDR3nt: TGTGCCAGCAGGCTAGCGGGGAAACAAGAGACCCAGTACTTC
CDR3aa: CASRLAGKQETQYF

v_gene: TRBV4-3
abundance: few
d_gene: TRBD1
j_gene: TRBJ1-1
CDR3nt: TGCGCCAGCAGCCGCGGACAGGGGGGCTACACTGAAGCTTTCTTT
CDR3aa: CASSRGQGGYTEAFF

v_gene: TRBV29-1
abundance: many
d_gene: TRBD2
j_gene: TRBJ2-1
CDR3nt: TGCAGCGCCCGCGGGGGTACCTCCTACAATGAGCAGTTCTTC
CDR3aa: CSARGGTSYNEQFF

v_gene: TRBV14
abundance: many
d_gene: NA
j_gene: TRBJ1-6
CDR3nt: TGTGCCAGCAGCCAGGGGGGCTCCTATAATTCACCCCTCCACTTT
CDR3aa: CASSQGGSYNSPLHF

v_gene: TRBV5-6
abundance: few
d_gene: NA
j_gene: TRBJ2-5
CDR3nt: TGTGCCAGCAGCTCGACAGTCCAAGAGACCCAGTACTTC
CDR3aa: CASSSTVQETQYF

v_gene: TRBV6-2/TRBV6-3
abundance: NA
d_gene: TRBD1
j_gene: TRBJ2-7
CDR3nt: TGTGCCAGCAGTTACCTCGGACAGGGACGCGGGGAGCAGTACTTC
CDR3aa: CASSYLGQGRGEQYF

v_gene: TRBV2
abundance: few
d_gene: NA
j_gene: TRBJ1-1
CDR3nt: TGTGCCAGCACCAGGGGAAGCACTGAAGCTTTCTTT
CDR3aa: CASTRGSTEAFF